This T cell receptor beta chain came from a study of vaccination and CD4 T cells after COVID-19. Study as a whole: Vaccination of participants consisted of two doses of either BNT162b2 or mRNA-1273 vaccine. Cells were stimulated with overlapping spike peptides from SARS-CoV-2, HCoV-NL63, HCoV-OC43 and HCoV-229E. Sampling that followed vaccination took place a median roughly 69 days after dose two, within a range of 14 to 241.

Study findings and constraints: A nonsignificant rise from roughly 22 to 38 was seen in the median number of SARS-CoV-2-reactive clonotypes.

This sample's treatment: roughly 10-day PBMC culture with coronavirus spike peptide pools or control peptides (ViraFEST assay). Sequencing of DNA taken from cultured CD4+ T cells relied on the Oncomine TCR Beta short-read assay. TCRdb processed the PCR reads anew with MiXCR; each CDR3 protein has one entry. The table has about 12,000 distinct CDR3 sequences, less than 55% seen once; the top ten hold roughly 18%. There are 16 residues in the CDR3. V was clipped by 7 bases and J by 0 bases; unmatched bases: 8. From germline, CDR1 is SQVTM and CDR2 ANQGSEA. As to this clonotype: Its specificity is unknown.

This clonotype was obtained from a human donor with COVID-19. The J gene is TRBJ2-3, the V gene TRBV29-1; 12 nucleotides agree with TRBD2. The sample comprised cultured CD4+ T cells from blood. This CDR3 is CSAAGTSGGSTDTQYF. In DNA, the CDR3 is TGCAGCGCCGCCGGTACTAGCGGGGGGAGCACAGATACGCAGTATTTT.